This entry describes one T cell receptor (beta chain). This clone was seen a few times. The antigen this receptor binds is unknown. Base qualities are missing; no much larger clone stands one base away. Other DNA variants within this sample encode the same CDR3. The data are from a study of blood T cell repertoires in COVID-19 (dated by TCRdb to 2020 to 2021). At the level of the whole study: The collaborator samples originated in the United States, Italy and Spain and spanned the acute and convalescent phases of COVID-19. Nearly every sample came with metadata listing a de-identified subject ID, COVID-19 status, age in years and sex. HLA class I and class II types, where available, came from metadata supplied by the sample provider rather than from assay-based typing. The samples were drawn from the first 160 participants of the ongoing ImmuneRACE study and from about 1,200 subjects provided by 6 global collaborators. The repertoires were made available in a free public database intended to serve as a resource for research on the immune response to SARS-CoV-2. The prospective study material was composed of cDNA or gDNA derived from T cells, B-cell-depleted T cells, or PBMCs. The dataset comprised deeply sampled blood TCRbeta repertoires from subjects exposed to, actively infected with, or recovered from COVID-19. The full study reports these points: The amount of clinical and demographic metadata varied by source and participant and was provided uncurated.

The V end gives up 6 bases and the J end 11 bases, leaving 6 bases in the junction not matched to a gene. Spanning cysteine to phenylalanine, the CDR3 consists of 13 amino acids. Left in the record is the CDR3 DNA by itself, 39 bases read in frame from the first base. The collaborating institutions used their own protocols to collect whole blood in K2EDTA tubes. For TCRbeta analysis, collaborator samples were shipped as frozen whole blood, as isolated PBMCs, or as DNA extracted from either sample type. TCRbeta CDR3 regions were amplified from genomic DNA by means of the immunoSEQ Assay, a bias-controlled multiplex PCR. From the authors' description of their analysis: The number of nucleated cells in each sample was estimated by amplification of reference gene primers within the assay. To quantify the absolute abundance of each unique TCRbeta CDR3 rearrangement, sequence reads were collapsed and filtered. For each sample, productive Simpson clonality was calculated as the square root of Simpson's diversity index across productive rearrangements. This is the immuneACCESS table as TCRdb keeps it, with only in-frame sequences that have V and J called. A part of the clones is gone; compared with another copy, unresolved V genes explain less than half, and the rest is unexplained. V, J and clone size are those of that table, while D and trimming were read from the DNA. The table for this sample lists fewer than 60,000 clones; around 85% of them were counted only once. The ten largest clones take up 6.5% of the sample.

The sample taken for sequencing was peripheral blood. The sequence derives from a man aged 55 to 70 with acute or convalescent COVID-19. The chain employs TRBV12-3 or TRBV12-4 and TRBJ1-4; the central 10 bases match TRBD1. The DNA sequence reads TGTGCCAGCAGCGGTGGGACAGGGGTTAAACTGTTTTTT. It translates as CASSGGTGVKLFF.